This TCR beta chain was recovered during a study of T cells in Graves' hyperthyroidism and ophthalmopathy. Study-level findings and limits: From stable hyperthyroidism, ophthalmopathy was separated by a 13 V-J model.

Amplified TCR beta CDR3 regions derived from RNA transcripts. The HTBI primer set drove a first-round RT-PCR of the TCR CDR3. TCRdb recomputed calls from the multiplex PCR reads with MiXCR, one row per CDR3 protein. Here the sample spans 650,000 to 800,000 distinct CDR3 sequences, 45% being singletons. For this clonotype: Its specificity is not known.

Sequenced input: peripheral blood or thyroid tissue (not recorded which). The source is an adult man with Graves' disease, either hyperthyroidism or ophthalmopathy (not recorded which).

CDR3 coding DNA: TGTGCCAGCAGCCCCAACCCCTACCTGGGCACTGAAGCTTTCTTT. This encodes CASSPNPYLGTEAFF. V is TRBV7-3 and J is TRBJ1-1, with no clear D. V shed 5 bases and J shed 4 bases, with 17 bases lying between them. From germline, CDR1 is SGHTA and CDR2 FQGTGA. This CDR3 comprises 15 residues.